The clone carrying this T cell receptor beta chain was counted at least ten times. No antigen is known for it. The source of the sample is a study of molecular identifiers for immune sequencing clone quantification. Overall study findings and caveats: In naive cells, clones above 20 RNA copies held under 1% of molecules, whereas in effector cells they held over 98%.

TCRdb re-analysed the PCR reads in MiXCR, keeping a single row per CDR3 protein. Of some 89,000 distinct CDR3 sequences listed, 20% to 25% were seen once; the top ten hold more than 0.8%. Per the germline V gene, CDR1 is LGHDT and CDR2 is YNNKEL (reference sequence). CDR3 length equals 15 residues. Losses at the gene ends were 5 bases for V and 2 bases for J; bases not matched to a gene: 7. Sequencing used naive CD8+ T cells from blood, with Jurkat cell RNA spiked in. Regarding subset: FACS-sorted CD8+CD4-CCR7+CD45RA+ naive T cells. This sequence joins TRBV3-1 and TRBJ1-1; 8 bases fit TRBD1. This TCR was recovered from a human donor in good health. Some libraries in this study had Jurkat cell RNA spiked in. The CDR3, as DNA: TGTGCCAGCAGCACATGGACAGGGTACAACACTGAAGCTTTCTTT. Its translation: CASSTWTGYNTEAFF.